This T cell receptor (beta chain) was retrieved from a study of T-cell reconstitution after alpha-beta-depleted transplantation in children. This clonotype was recorded once. A library of TCRbeta sequences, prepared with unique molecular identifiers, was generated. One entry per CDR3 protein results from TCRdb running MiXCR on the PCR reads. This repertoire shows 530,000 or so distinct CDR3 sequences, over 25% found once; its top ten account for about 35%. Germline loops: CDR1 LGHNA, CDR2 YNFKEQ. V lost 4 bases, J lost 1 base, and 9 bases lay in between. The CDR3 loop spans 14 amino acids. The receptor's source is a boy younger than two with Wiskott-Aldrich syndrome, due to receive a stem cell transplant. This specimen was PBMCs, taken before TCRalphabeta/CD19-depleted stem cell transplant. The rearrangement uses TRBV4-2 and TRBJ2-3; no firm D call. CDR3 sequence: CASSPQWGTDTQYF. DNA of the CDR3: TGTGCCAGCAGCCCCCAGTGGGGCACAGATACGCAGTATTTT.